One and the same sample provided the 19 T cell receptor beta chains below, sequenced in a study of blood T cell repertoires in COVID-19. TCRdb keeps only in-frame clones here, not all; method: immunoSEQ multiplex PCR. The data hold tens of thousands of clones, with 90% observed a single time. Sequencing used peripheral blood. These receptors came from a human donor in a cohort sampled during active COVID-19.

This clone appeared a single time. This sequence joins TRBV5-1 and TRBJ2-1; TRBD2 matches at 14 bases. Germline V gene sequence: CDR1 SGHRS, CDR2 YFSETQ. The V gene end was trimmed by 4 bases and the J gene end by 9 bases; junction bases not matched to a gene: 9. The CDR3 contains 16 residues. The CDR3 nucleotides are TGCGCCAGCAGCCCCCCCGGGACTAGCGGGAGTGGTGAGCAGTTCTTC. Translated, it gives CASSPPGTSGSGEQFF.

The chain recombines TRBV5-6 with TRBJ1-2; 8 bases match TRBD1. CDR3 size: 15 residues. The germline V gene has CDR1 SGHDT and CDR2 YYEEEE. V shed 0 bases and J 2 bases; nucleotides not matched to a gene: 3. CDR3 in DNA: TGTGCCAGCAGCTTGGAAGGACAGGGAAACTATGGCTACACCTTC. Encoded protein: CASSLEGQGNYGYTF. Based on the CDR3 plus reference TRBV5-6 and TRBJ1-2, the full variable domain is DAGVTQSPTHLIKTRGQQVTLRCSPKSGHDTVSWYQQALGQGPQFIFQYYEEEERQRGNFPDRFSGHQFPNYSSELNVNALLLGDSALYLCASSLEGQGNYGYTFGSGTRLTVV.

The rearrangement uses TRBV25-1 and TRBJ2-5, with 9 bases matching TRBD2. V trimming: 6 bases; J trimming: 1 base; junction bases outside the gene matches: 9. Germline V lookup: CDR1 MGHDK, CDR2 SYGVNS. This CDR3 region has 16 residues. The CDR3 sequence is CASSTPLAGSQETQYF. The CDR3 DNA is TGTGCCAGCAGCACCCCTCTAGCGGGGAGCCAAGAGACCCAGTACTTC.

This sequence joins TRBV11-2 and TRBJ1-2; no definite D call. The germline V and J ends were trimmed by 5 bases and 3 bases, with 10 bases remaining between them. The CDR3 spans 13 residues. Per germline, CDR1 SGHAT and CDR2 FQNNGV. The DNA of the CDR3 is TGTGCCAGCAGCACCGGGGTGCACTATGGCTACACCTTC. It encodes CASSTGVHYGYTF. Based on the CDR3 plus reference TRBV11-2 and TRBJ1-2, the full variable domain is EAGVAQSPRYKIIEKRQSVAFWCNPISGHATLYWYQQILGQGPKLLIQFQNNGVVDDSQLPKDRFSAERLKGVDSTLKIQPAKLEDSAVYLCASSTGVHYGYTFGSGTRLTVV.

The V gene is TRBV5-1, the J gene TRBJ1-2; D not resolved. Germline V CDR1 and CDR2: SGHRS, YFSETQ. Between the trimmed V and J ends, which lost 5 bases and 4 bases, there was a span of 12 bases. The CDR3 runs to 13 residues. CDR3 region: CASRNTRGYGYTF. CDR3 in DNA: TGCGCCAGCAGAAACACCCGCGGCTATGGCTACACCTTC.

CDR3 sequence: CASSLEGRPETQYF. In nucleotides, the CDR3 is TGTGCCAGCAGCTTAGAGGGGCGCCCAGAGACCCAGTACTTC. The chain recombines TRBV7-2 with TRBJ2-5; TRBD1 is a possible D gene (5 bases). Germline loops: CDR1 SGHTA, CDR2 FQGNSA. The V end was cut by 1 base, the J end by 4 bases, with 10 bases between. The CDR3 sequence is 14 residues long.

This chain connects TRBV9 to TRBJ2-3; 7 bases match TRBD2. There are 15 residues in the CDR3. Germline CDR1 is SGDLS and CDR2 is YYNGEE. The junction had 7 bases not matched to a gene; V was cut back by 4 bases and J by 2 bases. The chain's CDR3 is CASSLSGFPTDTQYF. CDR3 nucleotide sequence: TGTGCCAGCAGCCTTAGCGGGTTCCCCACAGATACGCAGTATTTT. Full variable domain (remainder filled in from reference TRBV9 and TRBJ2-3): DSGVTQTPKHLITATGQRVTLRCSPRSGDLSVYWYQQSLDQGLQFLIQYYNGEERAKGNILERFSAQQFPDLHSELNLSSLELGDSALYFCASSLSGFPTDTQYFGPGTRLTVL.

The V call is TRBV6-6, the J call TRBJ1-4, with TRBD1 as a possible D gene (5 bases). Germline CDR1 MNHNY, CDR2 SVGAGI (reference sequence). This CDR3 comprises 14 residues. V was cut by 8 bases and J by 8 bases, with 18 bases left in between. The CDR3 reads CASERGGIEEKLFF. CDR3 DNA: TGTGCCAGCGAACGGGGGGGGATAGAAGAAAAACTGTTTTTT.

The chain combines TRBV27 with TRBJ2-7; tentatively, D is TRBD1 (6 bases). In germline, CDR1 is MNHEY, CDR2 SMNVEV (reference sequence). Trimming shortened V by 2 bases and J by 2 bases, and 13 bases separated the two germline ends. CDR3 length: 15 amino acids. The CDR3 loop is CASSLQGIGPYEQYV. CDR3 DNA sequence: TGTGCCAGCAGTTTACAGGGGATAGGGCCCTACGAGCAGTACGTC.

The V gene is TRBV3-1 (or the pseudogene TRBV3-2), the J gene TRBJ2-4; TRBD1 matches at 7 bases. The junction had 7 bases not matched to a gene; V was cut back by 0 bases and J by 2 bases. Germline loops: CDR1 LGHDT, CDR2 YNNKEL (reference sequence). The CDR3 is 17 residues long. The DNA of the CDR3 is TGTGCCAGCAGCCAAGATTTAGGGGGCTGGACCAAAAACATTCAGTACTTC. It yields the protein CASSQDLGGWTKNIQYF.

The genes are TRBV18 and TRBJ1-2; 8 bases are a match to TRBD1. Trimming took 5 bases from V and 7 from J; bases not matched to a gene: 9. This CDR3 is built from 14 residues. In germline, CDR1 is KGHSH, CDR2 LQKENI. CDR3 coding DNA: TGTGCCAGCTCATCTACAGGGGGTTATTTTGGCTACACCTTC. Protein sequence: CASSSTGGYFGYTF.

This chain's CDR3 is CASSVQSDQPQHF. The CDR3 DNA sequence: TGTGCCAGCAGCGTACAAAGCGATCAGCCCCAGCATTTT. The chain links TRBV9 to TRBJ1-5; D gene uncertain. The ends were cut back, 1 base at V and 5 bases at J, with 7 bases in the middle. Germline V gene lookup returns CDR1 SGDLS and CDR2 YYNGEE. The CDR3 contains 13 residues.

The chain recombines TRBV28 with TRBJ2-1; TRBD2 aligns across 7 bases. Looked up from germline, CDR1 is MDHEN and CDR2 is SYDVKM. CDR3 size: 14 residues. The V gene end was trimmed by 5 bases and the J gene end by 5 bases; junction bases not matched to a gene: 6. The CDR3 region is CASSPAGDNNEQFF. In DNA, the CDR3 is TGTGCCAGCAGTCCCGCGGGGGATAACAATGAGCAGTTCTTC.

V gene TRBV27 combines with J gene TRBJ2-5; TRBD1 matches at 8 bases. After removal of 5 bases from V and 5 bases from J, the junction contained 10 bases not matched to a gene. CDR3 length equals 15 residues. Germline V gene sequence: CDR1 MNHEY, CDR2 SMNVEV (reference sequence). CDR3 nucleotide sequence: TGTGCCAGCAGTCTACAGGGGGAGCTCGGGGAGACCCAGTACTTC. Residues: CASSLQGELGETQYF.

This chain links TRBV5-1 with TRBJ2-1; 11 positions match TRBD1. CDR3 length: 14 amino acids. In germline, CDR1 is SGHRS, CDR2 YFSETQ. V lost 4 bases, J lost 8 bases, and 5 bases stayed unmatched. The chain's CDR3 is CASSLGQGVDEQFF. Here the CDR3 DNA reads TGCGCCAGCAGCCTGGGACAGGGGGTAGATGAGCAGTTCTTC.

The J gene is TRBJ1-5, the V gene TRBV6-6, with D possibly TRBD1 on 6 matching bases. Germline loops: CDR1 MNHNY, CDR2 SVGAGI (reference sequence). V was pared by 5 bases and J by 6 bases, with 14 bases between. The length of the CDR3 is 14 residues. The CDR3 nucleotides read TGTGCCAGCAGTAGTAGACAGGCAGGTCAGCCCCAGCATTTT. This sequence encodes CASSSRQAGQPQHF.

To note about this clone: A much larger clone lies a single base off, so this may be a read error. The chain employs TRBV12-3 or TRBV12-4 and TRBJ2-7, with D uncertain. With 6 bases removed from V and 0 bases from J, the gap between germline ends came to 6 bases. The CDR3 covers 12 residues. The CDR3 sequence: CASRQSSYEQYV. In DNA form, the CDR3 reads TGTGCCAGCAGACAGTCCTCCTACGAGCAGTACGTC.

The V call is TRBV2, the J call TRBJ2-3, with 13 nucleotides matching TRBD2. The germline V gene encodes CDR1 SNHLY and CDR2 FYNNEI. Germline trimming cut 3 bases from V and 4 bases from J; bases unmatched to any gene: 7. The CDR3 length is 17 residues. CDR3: CASSEGRLAGGPDTQYF. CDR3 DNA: TGTGCCAGCAGTGAGGGACGACTAGCGGGAGGCCCAGATACGCAGTATTTT.

CDR3 sequence: CASRWGAEAFF. Here the CDR3 DNA reads TGCGCCAGCAGGTGGGGGGCTGAAGCTTTCTTT. The gene calls are TRBV5-1 and TRBJ1-1; the D gene is possibly TRBD1 (5 bases). The germline V gene has CDR1 SGHRS and CDR2 YFSETQ. This CDR3 is 11 amino acids long. V gave up 5 bases and J gave up 6 bases, with 8 bases separating them.